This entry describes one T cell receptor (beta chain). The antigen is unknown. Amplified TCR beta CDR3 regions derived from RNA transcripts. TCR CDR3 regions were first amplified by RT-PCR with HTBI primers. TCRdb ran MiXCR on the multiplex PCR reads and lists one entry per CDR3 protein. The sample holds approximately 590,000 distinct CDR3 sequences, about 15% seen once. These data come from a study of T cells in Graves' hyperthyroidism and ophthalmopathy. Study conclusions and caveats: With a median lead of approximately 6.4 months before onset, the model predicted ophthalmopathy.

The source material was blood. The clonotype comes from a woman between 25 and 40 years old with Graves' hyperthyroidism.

The CDR3 DNA sequence: TGTGCCATCAGTGAGGCGAAGGTGGGGCCCAAAAACATTCAGTACTTC. Its protein product is CAISEAKVGPKNIQYF. This chain uses TRBV10-3 with TRBJ2-4, with D perhaps TRBD1 (5 bases). Germline V gene sequence: CDR1 ENHRY, CDR2 SYGVKD. CDR3 length equals 16 residues. Trimming pared 2 bases from V and 2 bases from J, leaving 13 bases between.